This T cell receptor (beta chain) emerged from a study of T-cell memory formation after mild COVID-19. Study-wide results and limits: In pre-infection memory, a portion of responding clones appeared, which suggested that cross-reactive memory joined.

This clonotype was recorded at least ten times. Antigen specificity is unknown. From 5'RACE with constant-segment primers came TCR alpha and TCR beta cDNA libraries that carried sample barcodes and UMIs. TCRdb itself ran the 5' RACE reads through MiXCR, one entry per CDR3 protein. The sample has about 340,000 distinct CDR3 sequences; 13% to 15% are singletons. This CDR3 contains 11 residues. Trimming took 0 bases from V and 7 from J, leaving 3 bases between them. This TCR was recovered from a man younger than 35 who had mild COVID-19 (a few samples of this study predate the infection). Cell type and time point are not known. Sequencing input: PBMCs or a T cell subset sorted from them (not recorded which). This chain connects TRBV12-3 or TRBV12-4 to TRBJ1-1; unclear D gene. The CDR3 reads CASSLAVEAFF. DNA of the CDR3: TGTGCCAGCAGTTTAGCGGTTGAAGCTTTCTTT.